One sample yielded the 8 T cell receptor beta chains listed below, sequenced in a study of Tregs in tolerant kidney transplant recipients. Here immunoSEQ multiplex PCR was the method, and the copy in TCRdb shows in-frame clones only, minus some. The sample lists some 100,000 clones, almost 95% occurring once. Sequenced input: CD4+ T cells from blood. Every receptor here comes from a human donor in good health.

This clone was picked up one time. The rearrangement uses TRBV6-1 and TRBJ1-1; D unresolved. The CDR3 covers 14 residues. Deletions cut 7 bases from V and 1 base from J, with 13 bases between. CDR1 is MNHNS and CDR2 is SASEGT in the germline V gene. The CDR3 DNA reads TGTGCCAGCATCCTGACACAACCGAACACTGAAGCTTTCTTT. Its translation is CASILTQPNTEAFF.

V gene TRBV29-1 combines with J gene TRBJ2-3; D uncertain. Germline V gene data show CDR1 as SQVTM and CDR2 as ANQGSEA. CDR3 length: 12 residues. With 4 bases removed from V and 0 bases from J, the gap between germline ends came to 5 bases. The DNA for the CDR3 is TGCAGCGTTGGTCAGAGCACAGATACGCAGTATTTT. Translating gives CSVGQSTDTQYF.

This chain links TRBV4-1 with TRBJ1-4; D gene ambiguous. V lost 1 base and J 2 bases, leaving 11 bases between the germline ends. The CDR3 totals 16 residues. CDR1 and CDR2 (germline): MGHRA, YSYEKL. The CDR3 bases are TGCGCCAGCAGCCAAGCGCTGATGAGGACTAATGAAAAACTGTTTTTT. Its protein is CASSQALMRTNEKLFF.

The chain links TRBV6-6 to TRBJ1-4, with 10 bases aligning to TRBD1. This CDR3 spans 16 amino acids. The V segment lost 2 bases and the J segment 8 bases; nucleotides outside the gene matches: 8. CDR1 and CDR2 (germline): MNHNY, SVGAGI (reference sequence). CDR3 nucleotides: TGTGCCAGCAGTTACGGTCTAGGGACAGGGGACGAAAAACTGTTTTTT. Translated, it gives CASSYGLGTGDEKLFF.

The V gene is TRBV5-1, the J gene TRBJ2-5; D might be TRBD1 (6 bases). The CDR3 runs to 16 residues. Germline CDR1 is SGHRS and CDR2 is YFSETQ. Trimming took off 0 bases at V and 2 bases at J, with 14 bases between the two ends. Written as DNA, the CDR3 is TGCGCCAGCAGCTTGGTCGTGGGGGCGGGTCAAGAGACCCAGTACTTC. Protein sequence: CASSLVVGAGQETQYF. The full variable domain, completed using reference TRBV5-1 and TRBJ2-5, is KAGVTQTPRYLIKTRGQQVTLSCSPISGHRSVSWYQQTPGQGLQFLFEYFSETQRNKGNFPGRFSGRQFSNSRSEMNVSTLELGDSALYLCASSLVVGAGQETQYFGPGTRLLVL.

The chain joins TRBV7-6 to TRBJ1-4; 9 positions match TRBD1. V dropped 5 bases and J dropped 12; count of bases not matched to a gene: 19. Germline V gene sequence: CDR1 SGHVS, CDR2 FNYEAQ. The CDR3 loop spans 17 amino acids. Here the CDR3 reads CASSPYTRTGASRELFF. DNA of the CDR3: TGTGCCAGCAGCCCGTATACACGGACAGGGGCGAGTCGAGAACTGTTTTTT.

This clone appeared a single time. The chain recombines TRBV5-1 with TRBJ2-2; 13 nucleotides match TRBD2. Per the germline V gene, CDR1 is SGHRS and CDR2 is YFSETQ. The CDR3 is made up of 20 amino acids. Trimming removed 3 bases from V and 0 bases from J; junction bases left unmatched: 11. The CDR3: CASSYTPQLAGGTNTGELFF. CDR3 nucleotide sequence: TGCGCCAGCAGCTATACCCCTCAACTAGCGGGAGGGACGAACACCGGGGAGCTGTTTTTT.

This clone was observed a single time. V usage is TRBV5-6 and J usage is TRBJ2-3; the match to TRBD2 covers 8 bases. CDR1 is SGHDT, CDR2 YYEEEE, per germline. This CDR3 has 17 amino acids. J was trimmed by 2 bases and V by 0 bases; bases with no gene match: 8. The CDR3 DNA reads as TGTGCCAGCAGCTTGGCTAGGCTAGCGGGTGCCACAGATACGCAGTATTTT. Translation: CASSLARLAGATDTQYF.